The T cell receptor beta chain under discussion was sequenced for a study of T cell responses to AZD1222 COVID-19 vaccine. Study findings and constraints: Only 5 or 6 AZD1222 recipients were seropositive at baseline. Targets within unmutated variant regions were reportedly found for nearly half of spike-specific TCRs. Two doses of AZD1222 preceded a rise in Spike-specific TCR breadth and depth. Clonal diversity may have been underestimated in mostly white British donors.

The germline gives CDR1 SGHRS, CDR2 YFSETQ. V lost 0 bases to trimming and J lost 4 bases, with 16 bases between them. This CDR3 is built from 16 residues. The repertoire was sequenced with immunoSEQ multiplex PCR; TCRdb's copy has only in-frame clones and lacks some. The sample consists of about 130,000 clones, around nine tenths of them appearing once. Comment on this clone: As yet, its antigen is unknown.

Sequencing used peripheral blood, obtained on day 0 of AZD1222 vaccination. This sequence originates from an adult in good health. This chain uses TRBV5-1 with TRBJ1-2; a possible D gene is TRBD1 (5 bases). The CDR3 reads CASSLGQSTGGYGYTF. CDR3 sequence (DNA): TGCGCCAGCAGCTTGGGACAGTCAACGGGGGGCTATGGCTACACCTTC.